This T cell receptor beta chain comes out of a study of tumor-infiltrating lymphocytes in primary liver carcinoma. Overall study: Samples yielded about 3.65 to 8 million productive TCRbeta reads, similar across tissue types.

Production of TCR beta cDNA used approximately 0.55 ug total RNA together with a constant-region primer. Libraries covering TCR beta were generated through three nested multiplex PCR rounds (using a slightly modified ARM-PCR). Both of the initial two PCR rounds ran for nine to eleven cycles and employed TRBV1-TRBV30 forward primers alongside a C-beta reverse primer. TCRdb itself ran the multiplex PCR reads through MiXCR, one entry per CDR3 protein. This table holds about 130,000 distinct CDR3 sequences, 64% found once. From unsorted bulk tissue weighing roughly 19-32 mg, DNA and RNA were co-extracted. From germline, CDR1 is MNHNS and CDR2 SASEGT. There are 17 residues in the CDR3. Findings and limits, study-wide: Tumor region pairs shared more overlap than did tumor-adjacent and tumor-blood pairs.

A note on this clonotype: What it binds is not known. Since a much larger clone is just one base distant, this may be a read error.

Sequencing input: liver tumor tissue from sampling region 3. The subset: tumor region T3, left-lateral pole. This clonotype was sampled from a woman aged 55-69 years with primary liver carcinoma and hepatitis B virus infection. The chain uses TRBV6-1 and TRBJ1-5; TRBD1 is a possible D gene (5 bases). This CDR3 reads CASSEARGGRGNQSQHF. CDR3 nucleotides: TGTGCCAGCAGTGAAGCCCGGGGGGGAAGGGGCAATCAGTCCCAGCATTTT.